The rows below give T cell receptor beta chains drawn from one sample of a study of blood T cells in healthy people across ages. TCRdb reanalysed the 5' RACE reads using MiXCR and keeps one entry per CDR3 protein. The sample yields roughly 1.4 million distinct CDR3 sequences, approximately 59% seen once. Source material: blood. These receptors were taken from a man younger than 30 in good health. Both conserved end residues are part of each CDR3.

V	J	CDR3
TRBV20-1	-	CSASLLAGIVNEQYF
TRBV5-1	TRBJ1-1	CASSLEWLGETEAFF
TRBV10-3	TRBJ2-2	CAIWYEGELFF
TRBV9	TRBJ1-2	CASSVVGTGLNYGYTF
TRBV20-1	TRBJ2-3	CSARDQLHTSTDTQYF
TRBV29-1	TRBJ2-4	CRSMGVQFDVCHIQYF
TRBV2	TRBJ2-4	CASSSNLTPGEQYF
TRBV5-1	TRBJ2-3	CASSRGDNTDTQYF
TRBV7-9	-	CASSQSRQGGEQFF
TRBV27	TRBJ1-1	CASSLGQGDTNTEAFF
TRBV28	TRBJ2-7	CASSPRTGLGEQYF
TRBV7-6	TRBJ2-7	CASSLVYESDEQYF
TRBV4-2	TRBJ2-1	CASSQDGSPPNEQFF
TRBV11-2	TRBJ2-1	CASSLSPPHEQFF
TRBV15	TRBJ1-1	CATSRDQTEAFF
TRBV12-5	TRBJ2-5	CASGHPGQETQYF
TRBV13	TRBJ1-2	CASSSGTGQGYGYTF
TRBV21-1	TRBJ2-1	CASRSPCRYNEQFF
TRBV29-1	TRBJ2-1	CSVRGTSGRSSEQFF
TRBV20-1	TRBJ2-2	CSAQGTPHPNTGELFF
TRBV25-1	TRBJ1-2	CASRKGVGAEGYGYTF
TRBV29-1	TRBJ2-7	CSVVFVGSNYEQYF
TRBV29-1	TRBJ2-3	CSVAVVQETDTQYF
TRBV4-2	TRBJ2-7	CASSQDGGPTYEQYF
TRBV6-2/TRBV6-3	TRBJ1-1	CASSYTQGGWEAFF
TRBV10-3	TRBJ2-1	CAISETGGLTNNEQFF
TRBV5-1	TRBJ2-3	CASSKNGVTDTQYF
TRBV5-5	TRBJ2-3	CASSRPLAGKGSDTQYF
TRBV3-1	TRBJ2-7	CASSQDQSGPLSYEQYF
TRBV6-1	-	CASSEANEQYF
TRBV29-1	TRBJ2-5	CSVVGQGDGSWYF
TRBV3-1	TRBJ2-1	CASSLISGISYNEQFF
TRBV6-2/TRBV6-3	TRBJ2-1	CASKKGLAGVGSYNEQFF
TRBV7-6	TRBJ2-5	CASSKTTVGETQYF
TRBV27	TRBJ1-5	CASSPLTRGYGNQPQHF
TRBV6-6	TRBJ2-5	CASSRSRQETQYF
TRBV5-1	TRBJ2-7	CASKLRQASYEQYF
TRBV9	TRBJ2-7	CASSVDGFTYEQYF
TRBV7-2	TRBJ2-1	CASSYIPGQARERFF
TRBV7-2	TRBJ1-3	CASSRPQMAGNTIYF
TRBV4-3	TRBJ1-1	CASSQGEVAEAFF
TRBV12-5	TRBJ2-6	CASTPAAGANVLTF
TRBV13	TRBJ1-6	CASSLGAPGRAPNSPLHF
TRBV12-3/TRBV12-4	TRBJ2-3	CASSPSLAGATDQINTQYF
TRBV3-1	TRBJ1-2	CASSHRQGMDHMTGYTF
TRBV10-3	-	CAISAPGEWAYEQYF
TRBV20-1	-	CSASGGTLYNEQYF